The entry below gives a single TCR beta chain sequence along with its context. The antigen remains undetermined. CDR3 length: 14 residues. The V gene end was trimmed by 3 bases and the J gene end by 7 bases; junction bases not matched to a gene: 9. Germline CDR1 reads MNHEY; CDR2 reads SMNVEV (reference sequence). The data were taken from a study of somatic mutations in cytotoxic T cells in rheumatoid arthritis. Study summary: After diagnosis, patient blood (about 30 ml EDTA) was drawn right away, before any treatment was given. Several of the V beta antibody-stained T-cell populations were flow-sorted at nearly 100% purity; V beta1+ cells were among them and were sequenced for TCRB. Overall study findings and caveats: Among rheumatoid arthritis patients and age-matched healthy controls, CD8+ T-cell clonality was not significantly different.

The assay was immunoSEQ multiplex PCR, and TCRdb's table has in-frame clones only and misses some. There are 9,500 to 11,000 clones in the sample; roughly 80% occur only once, and approximately 6.9% lies in the top ten. Sequencing was carried out using CD8+ T cells sorted from blood. This TCR was sampled from an adult with rheumatoid arthritis. This chain uses TRBV27 with TRBJ2-7; 7 positions agree with TRBD2. The CDR3 DNA reads TGTGCCAGCAGTTTTAATCCTAGCGGAAAAGAGCAGTACTTC. It encodes CASSFNPSGKEQYF.